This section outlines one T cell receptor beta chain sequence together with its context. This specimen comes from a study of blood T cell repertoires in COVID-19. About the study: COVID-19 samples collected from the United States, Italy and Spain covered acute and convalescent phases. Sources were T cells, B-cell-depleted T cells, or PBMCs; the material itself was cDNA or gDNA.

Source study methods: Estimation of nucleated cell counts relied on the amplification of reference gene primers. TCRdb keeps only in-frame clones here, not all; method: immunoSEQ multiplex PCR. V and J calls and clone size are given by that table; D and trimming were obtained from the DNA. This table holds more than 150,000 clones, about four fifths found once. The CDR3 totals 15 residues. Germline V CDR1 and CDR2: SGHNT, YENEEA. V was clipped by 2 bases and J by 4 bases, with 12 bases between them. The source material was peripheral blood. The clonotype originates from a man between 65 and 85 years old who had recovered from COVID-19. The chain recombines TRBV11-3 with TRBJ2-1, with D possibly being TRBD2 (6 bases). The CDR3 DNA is TGTGCCAGCAGCTTAACGGGAGAGCAGTACAATGAGCAGTTCTTC. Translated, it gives CASSLTGEQYNEQFF. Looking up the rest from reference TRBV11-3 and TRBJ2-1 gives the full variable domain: EAGVVQSPRYKIIEKKQPVAFWCNPISGHNTLYWYLQNLGQGPELLIRYENEEAVDDSQLPKDRFSAERLKGVDSTLKIQPAELGDSAVYLCASSLTGEQYNEQFFGPGTRLTVL.